This TCR beta chain was identified during a study of T cells in localized non-small cell lung cancer. Here immunoSEQ multiplex PCR was the method, and the copy in TCRdb shows in-frame clones only, minus some. This table has about 2,600 clones, around 26% appearing once. Study-level findings and limits: Tumor samples were not multi-region, leaving intratumor heterogeneity unexcluded. For the top 100 tumor clones, a median roughly 56 also appeared in adjacent lung. Blood T cell density predicted longer survival; adjacent-lung clonality, shorter. Clonality peaked in uninvolved adjacent lung rather than tumor.

V gave up 6 bases and J gave up 7 bases; unmatched junction bases: 7. This CDR3 has 15 amino acids. The V gene's germline CDR1 is MNHGY and CDR2 SAAAGT. This clone was observed a few times. The target antigen is unknown. The chain is built from TRBV6-8 and TRBJ2-1, with 12 bases identical to TRBD2. The TCR comes from a male donor aged 60 or older with stage I lung adenocarcinoma. The specimen was lung tumor tissue, collected before any cancer treatment. The CDR3 spells CASRQLAGGRNEQFF. The CDR3 coding sequence is TGTGCCAGCAGGCAACTAGCGGGGGGCAGGAATGAGCAGTTCTTC.